This T cell receptor beta chain was sequenced for a study of CD8+ T cells in alopecia areata. Study details: Tofacitinib treatment spanned 6 to 18 months, with 6 months off drug afterward.

General study findings and limits: Affected scalp, especially in alopecia totalis/universalis, had a higher clonality than normal scalp did. During tofacitinib treatment, many expanded lesional clones remained in scalp and blood.

Treatment: oral pan-JAK inhibitor, 5-10 mg twice daily. Specimens obtained from alopecia areata patients comprised lesional scalp punch biopsies and peripheral blood. The table lists this clone with a count of one. Antigen specificity is unknown. Trimming cost V 4 bases and J 4 bases, with 19 bases left between them. From germline, CDR1 is SGHDT and CDR2 YYEEEE. This CDR3 region has 16 residues. As the sequencing template, cDNA was produced by extracting RNA and reverse transcribing it. Clones were sequenced by immunoSEQ multiplex PCR, and TCRdb holds only the in-frame ones, with some missing. Of 90,000 to 120,000 clones in the sample, 65% to 85% were seen once.

This TCR was recovered from a human donor with alopecia areata. The rearrangement joins TRBV5-6 to TRBJ2-3; D is possibly TRBD1 (6 bases). The sample was CD8+ T cells sorted from blood, taken at week 24, from a patient treated with tofacitinib. CDR3 residues: CASSTTGTSRPDTQYF. Written as DNA, the CDR3 is TGTGCCAGCAGCACTACCGGGACATCCCGTCCAGATACGCAGTATTTT.